The 14 T cell receptor beta chains below come from one sample, sequenced in a study of blood T cells in healthy people across ages. For the second PCR, which ran for roughly 7 to 11 cycles, a sample-barcoded 5' primer and a J-beta primer mix were used. Each CDR3 protein gets one entry after TCRdb re-called the 5' RACE reads with MiXCR. Among over a million distinct CDR3 sequences listed, roughly 60% were seen once. The specimen was blood. These receptors were obtained from a man aged 18 to 29 in good health.

J is TRBJ2-5 and V is TRBV4-1; TRBD2 aligns across 9 bases. Germline CDR1 and CDR2: MGHRA and YSYEKL. This CDR3 comprises 15 residues. J gave up 8 bases and V 4 bases, and 11 bases lay outside the gene matches. The DNA of the CDR3 is TGCGCCAGCAGCCGCGGGGTAGCGGGGGAGACTACCCAGTACTTC. Amino acid sequence: CASSRGVAGETTQYF.

This clonotype was seen just once. The J gene is TRBJ2-1, the V gene TRBV11-2; 9 nucleotides line up with TRBD1. This CDR3 spans 14 amino acids. V shed 4 bases and J 6 bases; nucleotides not matched to a gene: 4. In germline, CDR1 is SGHAT, CDR2 FQNNGV. The CDR3 bases are TGTGCCAGCAGCTCACAGGGGGCGGTCAATGAGCAGTTCTTC. Residues: CASSSQGAVNEQFF.

This clonotype has a handful of counts. The V gene is TRBV29-1, the J gene TRBJ2-3, with a tentative D call TRBD1 (7 bases). With 4 bases removed from V and 0 bases from J, the gap between germline ends came to 14 bases. CDR3 length: 15 amino acids. The germline gives CDR1 SQVTM, CDR2 ANQGSEA. For the CDR3, the DNA is TGCAGCGTTGGGGATTCAGGGGGGAGCACAGATACGCAGTATTTT. As protein: CSVGDSGGSTDTQYF.

V gene TRBV7-2 combines with J gene TRBJ1-5; TRBD1 aligns across 8 bases. This CDR3 is built from 15 residues. The ends lost 6 bases at V and 4 bases at J; junction bases unmatched: 8. Germline V gene lookup returns CDR1 SGHTA and CDR2 FQGNSA. Here the CDR3 reads CASRLTGGVNQPQHF. The CDR3 DNA is TGTGCCAGCAGACTTACAGGGGGGGTAAATCAGCCCCAGCATTTT.

The chain combines TRBV29-1 with TRBJ2-7; D might be TRBD2 (5 bases). The CDR3 loop spans 13 amino acids. Germline CDR1 reads SQVTM; CDR2 reads ANQGSEA. V was pared by 6 bases and J by 5 bases, with 17 bases between. The CDR3 region has the DNA TGCAGCGTGTCAGCTAGCAGGACGAACGAGCAGTACTTC. Residues: CSVSASRTNEQYF.

This chain links TRBV11-2 with TRBJ2-3; D unresolved. Germline values: CDR1 SGHAT, CDR2 FQNNGV. The CDR3 contains 15 residues. V gave up 0 bases and J gave up 6 bases, with 13 bases separating them. The CDR3 sequence: CASSLDGDSGDTQYF. The CDR3 DNA sequence: TGTGCCAGCAGCTTAGATGGGGATTCCGGGGATACGCAGTATTTT.

This clonotype was detected only a few times. V is TRBV2 and J is TRBJ2-1, with 11 nucleotides matching TRBD2. V shed 6 bases, J shed 5 bases, and the junction held 9 bases outside the gene matches. The germline CDR1 and CDR2 sequences are SNHLY and FYNNEI. This CDR3 is built from 16 residues. CDR3 protein: CASSAPLAGGDNEQFF. The CDR3, as DNA: TGTGCCAGCAGCGCCCCGTTAGCGGGGGGGGACAATGAGCAGTTCTTC.

This clonotype was seen only a few times. The J gene is TRBJ2-6, the V gene TRBV20-1; TRBD2 aligns across 7 bases. Germline CDR1 reads DFQATT; CDR2 reads SNEGSKA (reference sequence). The length of the CDR3 is 17 residues. J gave up 0 bases and V 0 bases, and 5 bases lay outside the gene matches. CDR3 nucleotide sequence: TGCAGTGCTAGAGATCTGGGGGGGAACTCTGGGGCCAACGTCCTGACTTTC. Residues: CSARDLGGNSGANVLTF.

This clonotype was seen once. The V call is TRBV3-1, the J call TRBJ2-1; D possibly corresponds to TRBD2 (7 bases). The germline V gene has CDR1 LGHDT and CDR2 YNNKEL (reference sequence). The CDR3 extends over 19 amino acids. V gave up 1 base and J gave up 0 bases, with 19 bases separating them. The DNA of the CDR3 is TGTGCCAGCAGCCAAGTCGGGGGCGGGAGCGGCCTCTCCTACAATGAGCAGTTCTTC. Protein product: CASSQVGGGSGLSYNEQFF.

This clonotype was detected a few times. V gene TRBV18 combines with J gene TRBJ2-5, with TRBD2 matching 11 bases. Germline V CDR1 and CDR2: KGHSH, LQKENI. V gave up 6 bases and J gave up 0 bases; unmatched junction bases: 6. CDR3 length: 16 residues. The CDR3 nucleotides are TGTGCCAGCTCGCCTCGGACTAGCGGGTACCAAGAGACCCAGTACTTC. Translating gives CASSPRTSGYQETQYF.

This clonotype was found a few times. The rearrangement joins TRBV4-1 to TRBJ2-4; D may match TRBD1 or TRBD2 (6 bases each). The V gene's germline CDR1 is MGHRA and CDR2 YSYEKL. This CDR3 comprises 16 residues. The V gene lost 8 bases and the J gene lost 13 bases, with 30 bases spanning the gap. CDR3 loop: CASGWPGGLNPGEQYF. The CDR3 DNA sequence: TGCGCCAGCGGTTGGCCTGGGGGCTTAAATCCGGGGGAGCAGTACTTC.

The sample holds many counts of this clonotype. The chain carries TRBV12-3 or TRBV12-4 and TRBJ2-3; no reliable D call. The CDR3 length is 11 residues. Trimming removed 5 bases from V and 5 bases from J, with 5 bases in between. The CDR3 is CASSGGDTQYF. The CDR3 nucleotides are TGTGCCAGCAGTGGTGGAGATACGCAGTATTTT.

The CDR3: CSVEVLGAIYTF. CDR3 nucleotides: TGCAGCGTTGAAGTACTAGGCGCGATCTACACCTTC. The rearrangement joins TRBV29-1 to TRBJ1-2, with D unresolved. The germline V gene has CDR1 SQVTM and CDR2 ANQGSEA. The CDR3 spans 12 residues. The V end was cut by 1 base, the J end by 10 bases, with 13 bases between. Full variable domain (missing parts from reference TRBV29-1 and TRBJ1-2): SAVISQKPSRDICQRGTSLTIQCQVDSQVTMMFWYRQQPGQSLTLIATANQGSEATYESGFVIDKFPISRPNLTFSTLTVSNMSPEDSSIYLCSVEVLGAIYTFGSGTRLTVV.

This clonotype was observed a few times. The CDR3 bases are TGTGCCAGCAGCCGACTAGCGGGAGGGGGAGATACGCAGTATTTT. It specifies CASSRLAGGGDTQYF. The chain recombines TRBV6-5 with TRBJ2-3; 14 nucleotides line up with TRBD2. V shed 6 bases, J shed 5 bases, and the junction held 4 bases outside the gene matches. The CDR3 covers 15 residues. Germline V gives CDR1 MNHEY, CDR2 SVGAGI.